Listed below are T cell receptor beta chains from one sample, sequenced in a study of T-cell reconstitution after alpha-beta-depleted transplantation in children. One entry per CDR3 protein results from TCRdb running MiXCR on the PCR reads. The sample holds some 840,000 distinct CDR3 sequences, less than 20% seen once. Sequencing used PBMCs, mostly from graft donor cells, obtained 360 days after TCRalphabeta/CD19-depleted stem cell transplant. These receptors were collected from a male patient under 18 who had a stem cell transplant for acute lymphoblastic leukemia, so the T cells may come from the graft donor. CDR3s include the opening cysteine and the closing phenylalanine or tryptophan. The order of the fields is V gene, CDR3 protein.

TRBV5-1	CAGSSVLAGGPQDTQYF
TRBV18	CASSPREGVGEKLFF
TRBV5-1	CASSLVTSSYNEQFF
TRBV7-4	CASPLAAYNEQFF
TRBV5-1	CASSTPGLAGPYEQYF
TRBV4-1	CASSQGVAETQYF
TRBV27	CASRKGNWYTQYF
TRBV12-3/TRBV12-4	CASSLAAATRGYGYTF
TRBV5-1	CASSPPGQGTFF
TRBV29-1	CSVLEPSSYNEQFF
TRBV29-1	CSVAPRLAGGKQFF
TRBV10-3	CAISDQGGTVNEQFF
TRBV11-2	CASSLDRVLRGQRDTEAFF
TRBV6-5	CASSYSRGYTGELFF
TRBV27	CASSSGITSGANVLTF